This TCR beta chain was identified in a study of blood T cells in healthy people across ages. Findings and caveats of the study: Getting older went along with TCR beta diversity per million T cells dropping roughly linearly.

Turning to this clonotype: No antigen is known for it.

Donors were healthy Caucasian individuals from Russia aged roughly 6 to 90. The amount of total RNA extracted per sample was at least 5 micrograms. The CDR3 spans 13 residues. CDR1 SGHAT and CDR2 FQNNGV come from the germline V gene. Trimming shortened V by 5 bases and J by 6 bases, and 11 bases separated the two germline ends. The second PCR ran about 6 to 12 cycles with a sample-barcoded 5' primer and J-beta primers. In TCRdb, the 5' RACE reads were re-called with MiXCR into one record per CDR3 protein. The sample includes about 1.4 million distinct CDR3 sequences, roughly 64% seen only once; the top ten take about 6.7%.

Material: blood. This TCR derives from a man aged 18 to 35 in good health. The chain is built from TRBV11-2 and TRBJ2-1; D unresolved. The CDR3 protein is CASSPPFGNEQFF. DNA of the CDR3: TGTGCCAGCAGCCCCCCGTTCGGCAATGAGCAGTTCTTC.